This record concerns one T cell receptor beta chain sequence. The antigen is not known. One entry per CDR3 protein results from TCRdb running MiXCR on the reads. Among about 230,000 distinct CDR3 sequences listed, 22% were seen once. The data were taken from a study of T cell repertoires in cytomegalovirus infection. Overall study: In public TCR beta signatures, there were indications of both CMV infection and matching HLA type.

Regarding the study as a whole: There were HLA-C-restricted CMV-specific TCR beta clonotypes dominating the ex vivo response. There were carriers of CMV plus the relevant HLA, and cumulative public TCR beta family frequency identified them.

The CDR3 is 11 residues long. Trimming took 0 bases from V and 10 from J, leaving 4 bases between them. Germline V CDR1 and CDR2: SGHDT, YYEEEE. Sequencing was done on a sample of CD8+ T cells from PBMCs. The sequence was obtained from a human donor in good health (CMV status not recorded). Some clones in this sample may be carry-over from other donors' samples. This chain uses TRBV5-6 with TRBJ1-4; D is uncertain. The CDR3 protein is CASSLGVKLFF. The CDR3, as DNA: TGTGCCAGCAGCTTGGGTGTAAAACTGTTTTTT.